These 17 T cell receptor beta chains came from one sample sequenced in a study of cytomegalovirus exposure and HLA in healthy donors. A multiplex PCR was run with 60 Vbeta primers and 13 Jbeta primers. Assay: immunoSEQ multiplex PCR; the TCRdb copy retains only in-frame clones and omits some. The table lists 200,000 to 250,000 clones, roughly 87% of them singletons. Material for sequencing was PBMCs. The receptor set was obtained from a woman between 40 and 50 years old in good health and CMV-seropositive.

The chain combines TRBV11-3 with TRBJ2-7, with 8 bases fitting TRBD2. V gave up 1 base and J gave up 4 bases; unmatched junction bases: 3. Germline loops: CDR1 SGHNT, CDR2 YENEEA. The CDR3 covers 14 residues. The DNA of the CDR3 is TGTGCCAGCAGCTTAGGAGTAGCGGGGTACGAGCAGTACTTC. Translation gives CASSLGVAGYEQYF.

This clone was seen a handful of times. The V gene is TRBV6-5, the J gene TRBJ1-1, with 8 nucleotides matching TRBD1. Trimming removed 6 bases from V and 8 bases from J; junction bases left unmatched: 11. CDR1 is MNHEY and CDR2 is SVGAGI in the germline V gene. This CDR3 region has 14 residues. The CDR3, as DNA: TGTGCCAGCAGAATGACAGGGGATCGATGGGAAGCTTTCTTT. Its translation is CASRMTGDRWEAFF.

CDR3 bases: TGTGCCAGCTCACAACCGGTTTCCAGTGAAGCTTTCTTT. Translation gives CASSQPVSSEAFF. This chain connects TRBV18 to TRBJ1-1; D is unclear. CDR1 KGHSH and CDR2 LQKENI come from the germline V gene. The germline V and J ends were trimmed by 4 bases and 7 bases, with 13 bases remaining between them. This CDR3 region has 13 residues.

The chain carries TRBV5-1 and TRBJ2-7; 9 nucleotides agree with TRBD1. The CDR3 is 15 amino acids. In germline, CDR1 is SGHRS, CDR2 YFSETQ. J lost 3 bases, V lost 3 bases, and 7 bases had no gene match. CDR3 protein: CASSSSRTGDYEQYF. CDR3 DNA: TGCGCCAGCAGCTCCTCACGGACAGGGGACTACGAGCAGTACTTC.

This chain joins TRBV15 and TRBJ2-7, with a possible D match to TRBD1 (6 bases). Germline CDR1 is LNHNV and CDR2 is YYDKDF (reference sequence). Trimming stripped 0 bases from V and 4 bases from J, with 7 bases between. This CDR3 comprises 13 residues. CDR3 region: CATSRDRGYEQYF. The CDR3 nucleotides read TGTGCCACCAGCAGAGACAGGGGTTACGAGCAGTACTTC.

The V gene is TRBV18, the J gene TRBJ2-3; D not certain. The CDR3 extends over 13 amino acids. In germline, CDR1 is KGHSH, CDR2 LQKENI. Between the trimmed V and J ends, which lost 3 bases and 3 bases, there was a span of 7 bases. The CDR3 DNA sequence: TGTGCCAGCTCACCCAATCCAACAGATACGCAGTATTTT. Residues: CASSPNPTDTQYF.

The chain carries TRBV5-6 and TRBJ2-1; TRBD1 aligns across 10 bases. Unmatched junction bases numbered 18, after V lost 1 base and J lost 8 bases. Germline assignment: CDR1 SGHDT and CDR2 YYEEEE. This CDR3 has 19 residues. The CDR3 DNA is TGTGCCAGCAGCTTGAAGGGACAGGGGCCCATTAAAGCATTCGATGAGCAGTTCTTC. Amino acid sequence: CASSLKGQGPIKAFDEQFF.

The V gene is TRBV6-1, the J gene TRBJ2-6; possible D gene TRBD2, 6 bases. Germline V lookup: CDR1 MNHNS, CDR2 SASEGT. The CDR3 has 20 amino acids. Trimming shortened V by 1 base and J by 0 bases, and 19 bases separated the two germline ends. CDR3 region: CASSEGPGGGLSSGANVLTF. The CDR3 DNA is TGTGCCAGCAGTGAAGGCCCCGGGGGAGGATTGAGCTCTGGGGCCAACGTCCTGACTTTC.

The rearrangement links TRBV5-1 to TRBJ1-1; 10 bases are shared with TRBD1. The CDR3 is 13 residues long. Per germline, CDR1 SGHRS and CDR2 YFSETQ. V was clipped by 2 bases and J by 10 bases; unmatched bases: 5. This CDR3 reads CASSFGQGGRAFF. In DNA form, the CDR3 reads TGCGCCAGCAGCTTTGGACAGGGGGGGAGAGCTTTCTTT. Drawing the rest from reference TRBV5-1 and TRBJ1-1, the complete variable domain is KAGVTQTPRYLIKTRGQQVTLSCSPISGHRSVSWYQQTPGQGLQFLFEYFSETQRNKGNFPGRFSGRQFSNSRSEMNVSTLELGDSALYLCASSFGQGGRAFFGQGTRLTVV.

This chain connects TRBV6-6 to TRBJ2-2, with D possibly TRBD2 on 7 matching bases. Trimming shortened V by 8 bases and J by 6 bases, and 19 bases separated the two germline ends. The germline CDR1 and CDR2 sequences are MNHNY and SVGAGI (reference sequence). There are 15 residues in the CDR3. CDR3 DNA sequence: TGTGCCAGCCGTTTTAGGGGGGGGCGCCCCGGGGAGCTGTTTTTT. It encodes CASRFRGGRPGELFF.

The chain uses TRBV9 and TRBJ2-7; 7 bases match TRBD1. The V gene end was trimmed by 0 bases and the J gene end by 7 bases; junction bases not matched to a gene: 7. The CDR3 has 14 residues. The germline gives CDR1 SGDLS, CDR2 YYNGEE. The CDR3 protein is CASSVDKGAREQYF. In nucleotides, the CDR3 is TGTGCCAGCAGCGTAGATAAGGGGGCTAGGGAGCAGTACTTC.

The genes are TRBV10-3 and TRBJ2-7; tentatively, D is TRBD2 (6 bases). Germline V gene lookup returns CDR1 ENHRY and CDR2 SYGVKD. The germline V and J ends were trimmed by 6 bases and 3 bases, with 18 bases remaining between them. CDR3 size: 15 residues. The CDR3 region has the DNA TGTGCCATCAGGAGGGACTCCGCGGCAATCTACGAGCAGTACTTC. Protein sequence: CAIRRDSAAIYEQYF.

The rearrangement joins TRBV11-2 to TRBJ2-7; 9 positions agree with TRBD2. This CDR3 contains 14 residues. V gave up 3 bases and J gave up 5 bases; unmatched junction bases: 5. CDR1 SGHAT and CDR2 FQNNGV come from the germline V gene. In DNA, the CDR3 is TGTGCCAGCAGCTTGGTGCTAGCGGGAAACGAGCAGTACTTC. Protein sequence: CASSLVLAGNEQYF.

This CDR3 is CASSFSSGGYNEQFF. The CDR3 DNA reads as TGTGCCAGCAGTTTCTCTAGCGGGGGGTACAATGAGCAGTTCTTC. The gene calls are TRBV28 and TRBJ2-1; TRBD2 matches 11 bases. Germline loops: CDR1 MDHEN, CDR2 SYDVKM. V was clipped by 3 bases and J by 4 bases; unmatched bases: 2. CDR3 length equals 15 residues.

V usage is TRBV5-1 and J usage is TRBJ2-1; 9 bases match TRBD2. Germline assignment: CDR1 SGHRS and CDR2 YFSETQ. The V and J ends lost 0 bases and 2 bases, in that order; junction bases with no gene match: 3. This CDR3 is built from 16 residues. This chain's CDR3 is CASSLGGGRAYNEQFF. In DNA form, the CDR3 reads TGCGCCAGCAGCTTGGGCGGCGGGAGGGCCTACAATGAGCAGTTCTTC.

V gene TRBV7-7 combines with J gene TRBJ2-7; D call uncertain. This CDR3 has 12 residues. The V end lost 4 bases, the J end lost 6 bases, and 10 bases lay between the germline ends. Germline CDR1 is SSHAT and CDR2 is FNYEAQ (reference sequence). CDR3 sequence: CASSYCSLEQYF. CDR3 nucleotides: TGTGCCAGCAGCTATTGTTCCCTCGAGCAGTACTTC.

There are a few counts of this clone. This chain joins TRBV30 and TRBJ2-7; tentatively, D is TRBD2 (6 bases). The V gene lost 0 bases and the J gene lost 5 bases, with 11 bases spanning the gap. Germline CDR1 and CDR2: GTSNPN and SVGIG (reference sequence). The length of the CDR3 is 13 residues. The chain's CDR3 is CAWSVALAHEQYF. In DNA form, the CDR3 reads TGTGCCTGGAGTGTTGCACTAGCTCACGAGCAGTACTTC.